This TCR beta chain was recovered during a study of blood T cell repertoires in COVID-19. Study in general: T cells, B-cell-depleted T cells, or PBMCs provided the cDNA or gDNA that served as material.

Before being deemed recovered, Cohort 3 donors had two negative PCRs, clearance, or symptom resolution. The CDR3 contains 17 residues. Germline values: CDR1 SGHTS, CDR2 YDEGEE. Unmatched junction bases numbered 9, after V lost 0 bases and J lost 3 bases. In the authors' workflow: Researchers report that nucleated cell counts were estimated from reference gene primer amplification. Measured with immunoSEQ multiplex PCR; TCRdb has only the in-frame clones, and not every one. That table supplies the V and J calls and clone size; D and trimming were determined from the DNA. The repertoire includes 250,000 to 350,000 clones, 70% to 90% of them detected once, and approximately 5.2% sits in the top ten. This clone was seen once.

The sequence derives from a woman aged 30 to 39 who had recovered from COVID-19. The chain recombines TRBV5-8 with TRBJ1-1, with 9 bases identical to TRBD1. The sample comprised PBMCs or T cells enriched from blood (not recorded which). Here the CDR3 DNA reads TGTGCCAGCAGCTTGGAGGGACAGGGAGGGTTTGACACTGAAGCTTTCTTT. It specifies CASSLEGQGGFDTEAFF.